The rows below give T cell receptor beta chains drawn from one sample of a study of T-cell reconstitution after alpha-beta-depleted transplantation in children. TCRdb fed the PCR reads into MiXCR, producing one record per CDR3 protein. The sample comprises almost 500,000 distinct CDR3 sequences, under 12% of which are singletons, and around 2% rests with the top ten. The input for sequencing was PBMCs, taken before TCRalphabeta/CD19-depleted stem cell transplant. The source of these receptors is a child aged 2 to 15 with inherited bone marrow failure, due to receive a stem cell transplant. Both conserved end residues are part of each CDR3. The order of the fields is CDR3 protein, CDR3 DNA, V gene, D gene, J gene, clone size. The D gene is left open where the match is weak. Clone size is not always given. Where it is, it says once, few, many or a class for expanded clones.

CASSVRGPTQYF	TGTGCCAGCAGCGTGCGGGGCCCCACGCAGTATTTT	TRBV6-1	NA	TRBJ2-3	many
CSASLLGPAQPTLILEAFF	TGCAGTGCTAGCTTGTTAGGGCCAGCCCAGCCCACATTGATACTTGAAGCTTTCTTT	TRBV20-1	NA	TRBJ1-1	few
CASSPGQGLWEQYF	TGTGCCAGCAGTCCGGGACAGGGATTGTGGGAGCAGTACTTC	TRBV27	TRBD1	TRBJ2-7	many
CASSYSWDRGDTGELFF	TGTGCCAGCAGTTACTCGTGGGACAGGGGCGACACCGGGGAGCTGTTTTTT	TRBV6-2/TRBV6-3	TRBD1	TRBJ2-2	NA
CASSLTGTTYEQYF	TGCGCCAGCAGCTTAACAGGGACGACCTACGAGCAGTACTTC	TRBV5-1	NA	TRBJ2-7	many
CASSLGGHEKLFF	TGTGCCAGCAGTTTAGGCGGGCATGAAAAACTGTTTTTT	TRBV12-3/TRBV12-4	NA	TRBJ1-4	many
CASSYSSRGLAGGTSYEQYF	TGTGCCAGCAGTTACTCGTCCCGGGGACTAGCGGGAGGAACCTCCTACGAGCAGTACTTC	TRBV6-2/TRBV6-3	TRBD2	TRBJ2-7	many
CASSLALKGYTF	TGTGCCAGCAGCTTAGCCCTTAAAGGCTACACCTTC	TRBV7-2	NA	TRBJ1-2	many
CASSQGADQGPTYGYTF	TGTGCCAGCAGCCAGGGCGCTGACCAGGGCCCTACTTATGGCTACACCTTC	TRBV4-2	NA	TRBJ1-2	many
CSAPGYGYEQYF	TGCAGTGCCCCCGGGTATGGGTACGAGCAGTACTTC	TRBV20-1	NA	TRBJ2-7	NA
CASSKEARGYNEQFF	TGCGCCAGCAGCAAGGAAGCGAGAGGGTACAATGAGCAGTTCTTC	TRBV5-1	NA	TRBJ2-1	many
CAGSLESWLAGGPGELFF	TGTGCCGGCAGCTTAGAGTCGTGGCTAGCGGGAGGCCCCGGGGAGCTGTTTTTT	TRBV11-2	TRBD2	TRBJ2-2	NA
CSASPPYSYNEQFF	TGCAGTGCTAGTCCTCCATACTCCTACAATGAGCAGTTCTTC	TRBV20-1	NA	TRBJ2-1	many